This T cell receptor beta chain appears in the sequencing data of a study of cytomegalovirus exposure and HLA in healthy donors (dated by TCRdb to the late 2010s). Background for the entire study: An earlier analysis of 587 of the donors reported approximately 300 Gb of sequence data and roughly 120 million unique TCR beta sequences obtained from approximately 180 million T cells. An early release covering 550 to 650 HLA-typed donors comprised around 300 gigabases of sequencing data and tens of millions of unique TCR sequences. Among the roughly 370 genotyped donors, around 79% belonged to the genetic ancestry cluster associated with self-reported Caucasian donors. The study aimed to test whether cataloging public T cell receptors could reveal signatures of past pathogen exposure. The T cell repertoires of several hundred subjects were profiled by immunosequencing and related to cytomegalovirus serostatus. Besides the first cohort of 550 to 750 subjects, a separate validation cohort made up of roughly 120 different subjects was used. To predict cytomegalovirus infection status, the study combined high-throughput TCR immunosequencing, statistical association of individual TCRs with disease status, and machine learning. A later analysis re-examined previously published TCR beta repertoires from several hundred donors and added high-resolution HLA genotyping to investigate patterns of TCR occurrence. The later analysis used no new phenotypic data to find candidate immune exposures, relying instead on TCR beta sequences and their occurrence across donors. An earlier analysis of several hundred of the donors applied high-throughput TCR beta sequencing to assess whether each TCR beta V gene segment acted as functional or pseudogenic. Alongside the repertoire data, information on donor age, sex, ethnicity and CMV serostatus was compiled. A later genetic analysis took genome-wide SNP genotypes for about three fifths of the 666 donors and used that subset as a discovery cohort. All discovery cohort repertoires had been generated on a single sequencing platform. HLA typing covered class I and class II loci at four-digit resolution. Typing coverage varied by locus: 629-630 donors for A, B, C, DRB1 and DQB1; around 560 for DQA1; over 600 for DPA1; 450 to 480 for DPB1. Roughly five DR-DQ haplotypes were treated as single units for association and clustering because of strong linkage in the cohort. On average, roughly 250,000 unique TCR beta nucleotide sequences were sequenced per donor among 350 to 400 genotyped donors of the cohort, with roughly 18% of those sequences being non-productive. What the research found in general, with its limitations: Only TCR beta chains were sequenced in this cohort, and the absence of alpha or paired-chain data limited detectable features. Because counts were too low, fewer than 20 rarely observed V segments, including chromosome 9 orphons, were excluded from the earlier analysis of 587 of the donors. The study gave a list of 150 to 200 TCR beta chains associated with cytomegalovirus. The sequencing pipeline was judged likely to have produced a cluster of highly shared sequence variants as a technical artifact. Some IMGT-functional V segments, including TRBV6-2 and TRBV6-3, could not be distinguished by the 87-base-pair reads and were therefore excluded. In an earlier analysis of about 540 of the donors, most TCR beta V segments were observed in productive rearrangements about 87% or about 30% of the time, broadly matching IMGT annotations. Specific HLA alleles were associated with roughly 16,000 TCR beta sequences at a false discovery rate of 0.05 in a later analysis. Correlated functional status among segregating V segments might be attributable to linkage disequilibrium, but an unknown experimental factor could not be ruled out. Across donors, most TCR sequences were observed very rarely, whereas some public TCRs were present in many individuals. The only immune exposure information available for the cohort was CMV serostatus. Compared with equally common non-associated chains, HLA-associated TCR beta chains in a later analysis were more clonally expanded and had lower generation probabilities. When HLA alleles, especially DR and DQ, strongly co-occurred, attributing TCR associations to individual alleles was difficult. According to a later genetic analysis, donors in an Asian-associated ancestry cluster had fewer N-insertions in productive TCRs than the roughly 670-donor mean. In a later analysis, TCR association rates were found to vary across HLA loci, with the most associated TCRs seen for DRB1 alleles and the fewest for HLA-C alleles. A later genetic analysis associated a missense DCLRE1C variant with V-gene and J-gene trimming of TCR beta chains, and an independent cohort replicated the association. According to a later analysis, parvovirus B19, influenza, CMV and Epstein-Barr virus appeared linked to several top co-occurrence clusters. Because HLA typing was missing for some donors at each locus, association tests included only the typed subset. In vitro tests confirmed that a few of the cytomegalovirus-associated TCR beta chains recognize cytomegalovirus antigens. According to the authors, the approach could potentially be generalized to other disease states and immunological phenotypes. A further reported finding was that TCR beta sequences accurately predicted the HLA-A and HLA-B alleles for most subjects in the first cohort. The classifier was reported to diagnose cytomegalovirus status with high specificity and sensitivity in both the original and validation cohorts. Sequencing depth was assumed to be roughly uniform across donors in the presence/absence analyses, though that assumption may not hold. According to a later analysis, most CMV-associated TCR beta chains appeared to be HLA-restricted, and the HLA associations seemed to be driven largely by CMV exposure.

Receptors were amplified or captured by the immunoSEQ multiplex PCR assay. The multiplex PCR relied on a mix of 60 forward primers for TCR Vbeta segments and 13 reverse primers for TCR Jbeta segments. Amplification of the CDR3 region of rearranged TCR beta genes was performed with a multiplex PCR assay on genomic DNA. The Illumina HiSeq System was used to sequence the amplified TCR beta libraries as 87-base-pair reads. The source study handled its data this way. A later analysis tallied 70 million to 100 million unique TCR beta chains across the 666 repertoires, and about 12 million of those chains were shared by two or more donors. To remove PCR and sequencing errors, raw reads were error-corrected and collapsed into unique sequences using a nearest-neighbor algorithm that merged closely related sequences. Alignment of CDR3 sequences to IMGT reference sequences was used to assign V, D and J gene segments. For a sequence to be retained, a match of at least six nucleotides to both a V gene segment and a J gene segment was required. Rearrangements were classified as productive when the CDR3 lacked stop codons and remained in frame with V and J, and all other rearrangements were classified as non-productive. CDR3 was defined according to IMGT convention as the region running from the second conserved V-encoded cysteine to the conserved J-encoded phenylalanine. In an earlier analysis of around 640 of the donors, sequences lacking an unambiguous match to a single V gene segment were excluded. In an earlier analysis of several hundred of the donors, V segments were called functional above 56.7% productive rearrangements and were called segregating when the between-donor standard deviation exceeded 5%. A statistical classification framework was built for diagnosing cytomegalovirus status from the catalog of TCR beta chain sequences. In a later analysis, TCR nucleotide sequences were compared against IMGT/GENE-DB human TR gene sequences so that V and J genes could be assigned. A later analysis assigned CDR3 sequences and most-parsimonious VDJ recombination scenarios with the TCRdist pipeline. In a later analysis, every TCR beta chain was defined by the combination of its CDR3 amino acid sequence and its V-gene family, and reads without a unique V-gene family were dropped. As a way to deal with suspected cross-contamination and a sequencing artifact, a later analysis dropped 450 to 600 nucleotide sequences that were highly shared and had low generation probability. In a later analysis, a clonal expansion index for each public chain was calculated from normalized within-repertoire ranks of inferred template counts. A later analysis computed generation probabilities with a VDJ recombination model fitted to out-of-frame rearrangements, and checked the results against IGoR. Hypergeometric tests were used in a later analysis to score TCR-TCR, TCR-HLA and TCR-CMV co-occurrence, with a repertoire-size bias correction applied to the TCR pairs. To estimate false discovery rates, a later analysis permuted the HLA or CMV assignments 20 times. In a later analysis, co-occurring TCRs were grouped using DBSCAN, with TCRdist sequence similarity added in when clustering inside HLA-allele-positive subsets. Repertoires with fewer than 30,000 or more than 120,000 public chains, plus five repertoires with anomalous nucleotide sharing, were excluded from co-occurrence clustering. Held by TCRdb, this immuneACCESS table contains in-frame sequences only and omits some clones. Under half of the omission traces to an unresolved V gene where checked; the cause of the rest is unknown. V, J and clone size were drawn from that table, and D and trimming were deduced from the DNA. This sample's listing comprises about 160,000 clones. Under 2.5% of the sample lies in the top ten.

Looking up the germline V gene yields CDR1 MNHNS and CDR2 SASEGT. The CDR3, from cysteine to phenylalanine, totals 17 residues. The read is trimmed to its CDR3 DNA, 51 bases read in frame from base 1. V is clipped by 2 bases and J by 0 bases, and the sequence between their germline boundaries is 17 bases long. The cohort consisted of some 670 healthy bone marrow donors. Cohort members were all nominally healthy when sampled, although unrecorded immune exposures were likely present. The donor tested CMV seronegative and was one of the 352 seronegative cohort members. A peripheral blood sample was provided by each donor, and peripheral blood mononuclear cells were used for TCR beta sequencing. Genomic DNA extraction from the blood cell samples was performed with the Qiagen DNeasy Blood Extraction Kit. A remark on this clone: Its specific antigen is unknown.

Recombination joined TRBV6-1 with TRBJ2-7; D gene: possibly TRBD2, on 7 matching bases. The sample was PBMCs. This sequence was found in a man aged 25-45 years in good health and CMV-seronegative. The bases are TGTGCCAGCAGTGAATCACAGGCGGGGGCGTACTCCTACGAGCAGTACTTC. It translates as CASSESQAGAYSYEQYF.